This passage covers 27 T cell receptor beta chains from one sample sequenced in a study of blood T cell repertoires in COVID-19. TCRdb keeps only in-frame clones here, not all; method: immunoSEQ multiplex PCR. The sample contains more than 80,000 clones, about 88% of which appear only once. The specimen sequenced was peripheral blood. These receptors originate from a man at least 80 years old with acute or convalescent COVID-19.

This chain joins TRBV4-2 and TRBJ2-7, with 8 bases identical to TRBD2. The CDR3 is 16 amino acids. J gave up 0 bases and V 0 bases, and 4 bases lay outside the gene matches. The germline gives CDR1 LGHNA, CDR2 YNFKEQ. The CDR3 sequence: CASSQESSGASYEQYF. The CDR3 nucleotides read TGTGCCAGCAGCCAAGAGAGTAGCGGGGCCTCCTACGAGCAGTACTTC.

The J gene is TRBJ2-3, the V gene TRBV3-1 (or the pseudogene TRBV3-2); TRBD2 agrees at 7 bases. The V gene end was trimmed by 4 bases and the J gene end by 5 bases; junction bases not matched to a gene: 6. CDR3 length equals 14 residues. The germline V gene encodes CDR1 LGHDT and CDR2 YNNKEL (reference sequence). The CDR3 DNA is TGTGCCAGCAGCCGCGGGGGAGGAGGAGATACGCAGTATTTT. This sequence encodes CASSRGGGGDTQYF.

This chain connects TRBV7-2 to TRBJ2-1; 8 bases map to TRBD1. The CDR3 is 12 amino acids. V was clipped by 1 base and J by 14 bases; unmatched bases: 4. Germline assignment: CDR1 SGHTA and CDR2 FQGNSA. The CDR3 bases are TGTGCCAGCAGCTTAGAGCCAGGGGGCAAGTTCTTC. This gives the protein CASSLEPGGKFF.

For this clone: The sample holds other DNA sequences that translate to the same CDR3. V usage is TRBV4-1 and J usage is TRBJ2-7, with D maybe TRBD2 (6 bases). This CDR3 is 14 amino acids long. Looked up from germline, CDR1 is MGHRA and CDR2 is YSYEKL. V was clipped by 0 bases and J by 7 bases, with 13 bases between them. The CDR3 sequence: CASSQDLRGWEQYF. The DNA of the CDR3 is TGCGCCAGCAGCCAAGACCTCCGGGGGTGGGAGCAGTACTTC.

The CDR3: CASSYPDRELFF. In DNA form, the CDR3 reads TGTGCCAGCAGTTACCCAGACAGGGAGCTGTTTTTT. The chain couples TRBV6-5 to TRBJ2-2, with D unclear. The CDR3 is 12 amino acids. The germline CDR1 and CDR2 sequences are MNHEY and SVGAGI. With 2 bases removed from V and 9 bases from J, the gap between germline ends came to 7 bases.

For this clone: The CDR3 carries no conserved terminal phenylalanine or tryptophan, so it likely arises from a read error. It is unclear where the CDR3 begins or ends on the DNA, so no DNA is shown, and the CDR3 is as TCRdb lists it. The V call is TRBV20-1, the J call TRBJ2-7; the table's TRBD2 call for D was not verified on the DNA. The CDR3 spans 11 residues, counting both ends. The V gene's germline CDR1 is DFQATT and CDR2 SNEGSKA (reference sequence). CDR3 sequence reads: CSARKRSGRSI.

The chain combines TRBV19 with TRBJ2-7, with 9 positions matching TRBD2. Germline V gives CDR1 LNHDA, CDR2 SQIVND (reference sequence). The trim removed 8 bases at V and 4 bases at J, leaving 9 bases unmatched. This CDR3 has 14 amino acids. The CDR3 coding sequence is TGTGCCAGTTCCTTAGCGGGAGCAGAGTACGAGCAGTACTTC. It is translated as CASSLAGAEYEQYF.

The V gene is TRBV6-2 or TRBV6-3, the J gene TRBJ2-2, with 10 bases aligning to TRBD2. Unmatched junction bases numbered 15, after V lost 6 bases and J lost 5 bases. Germline CDR1 is MNHEY and CDR2 is SVGEGT. CDR3 length: 18 residues. CDR3 DNA: TGTGCCAGCAGCCCTCGGACGGCTAGCGGGAGTAGGACCGGGGAGCTGTTTTTT. Its translation is CASSPRTASGSRTGELFF.

The chain carries TRBV10-3 and TRBJ2-5, with D tentatively TRBD2 (6 bases). Deletions cut 0 bases from V and 5 bases from J, with 7 bases between. This CDR3 is built from 13 residues. CDR1 and CDR2 from the germline V gene are ENHRY and SYGVKD. The chain's CDR3 is CAISESRGETQYF. The CDR3 DNA follows: TGTGCCATCAGTGAGTCACGGGGGGAGACCCAGTACTTC.

This sequence joins TRBV10-3 and TRBJ2-2, with TRBD2 matching over 8 bases. Germline V CDR1 and CDR2: ENHRY, SYGVKD. This CDR3 comprises 16 residues. J was trimmed by 4 bases and V by 3 bases; bases with no gene match: 7. CDR3 DNA: TGTGCCATCAGTGAAGGAGCGGGAGTCGGCACCGGGGAGCTGTTTTTT. It specifies CAISEGAGVGTGELFF.

This rearrangement joins TRBV19 to TRBJ2-5; 10 bases map to TRBD1. Trimming cost V 6 bases and J 5 bases; bases outside gene matches: 9. The germline gives CDR1 LNHDA, CDR2 SQIVND (reference sequence). CDR3 length: 15 residues. CDR3: CASRETGGASETQYF. The CDR3 region has the DNA TGTGCCAGTAGGGAGACAGGGGGCGCATCCGAGACCCAGTACTTC.

The chain uses TRBV4-3 and TRBJ1-2; the D is unclear. This CDR3 has 13 residues. The ends were cut back, 1 base at V and 8 bases at J, with 11 bases in the middle. Germline assignment: CDR1 LGHNA and CDR2 YSLEER. The CDR3 loop reads CASSQALREGYTF. Written as DNA, the CDR3 is TGCGCCAGCAGCCAAGCTCTGCGGGAGGGCTACACCTTC.

The gene calls are TRBV7-8 and TRBJ1-5, with D hard to call. The CDR3 has 15 amino acids. Trimming left V 0 bases short and J 1 base short, with 7 bases between. Germline V lookup: CDR1 SGHVS, CDR2 FQNEAQ. CDR3 nucleotides: TGTGCCAGCAGCTTAGCCGGGAGGAGCAATCAGCCCCAGCATTTT. Protein: CASSLAGRSNQPQHF.

This clone was seen a few times. The chain employs TRBV4-3 and TRBJ2-1; 7 bases align to TRBD1. This CDR3 region has 14 residues. The V gene end was trimmed by 3 bases and the J gene end by 8 bases; junction bases not matched to a gene: 7. The V gene's germline CDR1 is LGHNA and CDR2 YSLEER. The chain's CDR3 is CASSQQQGQDEQFF. The CDR3 bases are TGCGCCAGCAGCCAGCAACAGGGGCAGGATGAGCAGTTCTTC.

The CDR3 DNA sequence: TGTGCCAGTAGTATAGGGGCTAGCGGGAGGGCCGGGGTCGAGCAGTTCTTC. This sequence encodes CASSIGASGRAGVEQFF. The chain recombines TRBV19 with TRBJ2-1; TRBD2 matches at 12 bases. This CDR3 has 17 residues. Germline CDR1 reads LNHDA; CDR2 reads SQIVND (reference sequence). Unmatched junction bases numbered 11, after V lost 1 base and J lost 10 bases.

The chain couples TRBV30 to TRBJ1-1, with D perhaps matching TRBD1 (5 bases). Germline values: CDR1 GTSNPN, CDR2 SVGIG (reference sequence). With 1 base removed from V and 3 bases from J, the gap between germline ends came to 12 bases. The CDR3 has 14 residues. CDR3 bases: TGTGCCTGGAGTGCGTTAGACAGAGACACTGAAGCTTTCTTT. Translation gives CAWSALDRDTEAFF.

On this clone: Other nucleotide sequences from this sample produce the same CDR3. This rearrangement joins TRBV19 to TRBJ1-4; D might be TRBD1 (5 bases). CDR1 and CDR2 from the germline V gene are LNHDA and SQIVND (reference sequence). The CDR3 covers 13 residues. Trimming pared 4 bases from V and 5 bases from J, leaving 8 bases between. CDR3 loop: CASSTGSNEKLFF. CDR3 coding DNA: TGTGCCAGTAGTACAGGGTCGAATGAAAAACTGTTTTTT.

The rearrangement joins TRBV6-5 to TRBJ2-1, with D maybe TRBD1 (6 bases). Per germline, CDR1 MNHEY and CDR2 SVGAGI. The CDR3 consists of 14 residues. Deletions cut 4 bases from V and 7 bases from J, with 14 bases between. In DNA, the CDR3 is TGTGCCAGCAGTTTGGGAATCAGGGGAAATGAGCAGTTCTTC. It is translated as CASSLGIRGNEQFF.

This chain connects TRBV12-3 or TRBV12-4 to TRBJ1-6; TRBD1 matches 9 bases. The CDR3 consists of 13 residues. Unmatched junction bases numbered 4, after V lost 6 bases and J lost 10 bases. CDR3 coding DNA: TGTGCCAGCAGAGGGGACAGGGTCTCACCCCTCCACTTT. This encodes CASRGDRVSPLHF.

The chain couples TRBV3-1 (or the pseudogene TRBV3-2) to TRBJ2-2; 8 positions agree with TRBD2. V was pared by 4 bases and J by 7 bases, with 5 bases of the junction left unmatched. This CDR3 spans 14 amino acids. Germline CDR1 is LGHDT and CDR2 is YNNKEL (reference sequence). Here the CDR3 DNA reads TGTGCCAGCAGCCGGGACCTAGCGGGCGGGGAGCTGTTTTTT. Its translation is CASSRDLAGGELFF.

This rearrangement joins TRBV4-3 to TRBJ2-1, with 7 nucleotides matching TRBD2. The CDR3 is 17 residues long. Germline CDR1 and CDR2: LGHNA and YSLEER. The V segment lost 0 bases and the J segment 7 bases; nucleotides outside the gene matches: 12. CDR3 coding DNA: TGCGCCAGCAGCCAAGATCTGATTGGCGGGAGAGGGAATGAGCAGTTCTTC. Amino acid sequence: CASSQDLIGGRGNEQFF.

CDR3 sequence reads: CASGPSGNQETQYF. The CDR3 coding sequence is TGTGCCAGCGGCCCTAGCGGGAACCAAGAGACCCAGTACTTC. This rearrangement joins TRBV9 to TRBJ2-5; 9 nucleotides agree with TRBD2. With 7 bases clipped from V and 0 bases from J, the junction kept 4 bases outside the gene matches. The length of the CDR3 is 14 residues. Germline CDR1 is SGDLS and CDR2 is YYNGEE.

The genes are TRBV28 and TRBJ2-2; tentative D call: TRBD1 (5 bases). The CDR3 is 15 residues long. The germline CDR1 and CDR2 sequences are MDHEN and SYDVKM. Deletions cut 3 bases from V and 5 bases from J, with 13 bases between. The CDR3 DNA reads TGTGCCAGCAGTTTCCTTTTGGGGCCGACCGGGGAGCTGTTTTTT. Protein: CASSFLLGPTGELFF.

The chain links TRBV4-1 to TRBJ2-7; 7 bases fit TRBD1. Germline-derived CDR1 and CDR2 are MGHRA and YSYEKL. The junction had 9 bases not matched to a gene; V was cut back by 3 bases and J by 4 bases. The CDR3 extends over 15 amino acids. The CDR3 DNA sequence: TGCGCCAGCAGCCATGGGATGGGACAGCAATACGAGCAGTACTTC. Residues: CASSHGMGQQYEQYF.

J is TRBJ2-5 and V is TRBV5-4; 7 nucleotides agree with TRBD1. Germline assignment: CDR1 SGHNT and CDR2 YYREEE (reference sequence). V shed 4 bases, J shed 1 base, and the junction held 13 bases outside the gene matches. The CDR3 runs to 17 residues. CDR3 nucleotide sequence: TGTGCCAGCAGCCCGACCCGGACAGGCAACCTCCAAGAGACCCAGTACTTC. Encoded protein: CASSPTRTGNLQETQYF.

V usage is TRBV28 and J usage is TRBJ2-7, with a weak D call TRBD1 (6 bases). Germline V gene lookup returns CDR1 MDHEN and CDR2 SYDVKM. Between the trimmed V and J ends, which lost 5 bases and 4 bases, there was a span of 21 bases. The CDR3 has 16 residues. CDR3 coding DNA: TGTGCCAGCAGTCCAACTCCAGGGGCAGGGAAATACGAGCAGTACTTC. This encodes CASSPTPGAGKYEQYF.

The chain joins TRBV27 to TRBJ2-7, with 10 positions matching TRBD1. Germline V gene data show CDR1 as MNHEY and CDR2 as SMNVEV (reference sequence). V lost 0 bases to trimming and J lost 2 bases; unmatched junction nucleotides: 4. The CDR3 covers 16 residues. Here the CDR3 reads CASSLSAGTGAYEQYF. The CDR3 bases are TGTGCCAGCAGTTTATCAGCCGGGACAGGGGCCTACGAGCAGTACTTC.